This T cell receptor beta chain was identified during a study of blood T cell repertoires in COVID-19. Study background: T cells, B-cell-depleted T cells, or PBMCs supplied cDNA or gDNA.

Exposed enrollees had met someone with a PCR-confirmed or clinician-diagnosed COVID-19 case at some point within the 2 weeks before study entry. The assay was immunoSEQ multiplex PCR, and TCRdb's table has in-frame clones only and misses some. The sample holds 200,000 to 250,000 clones, almost 90% seen once. The V gene lost 4 bases and the J gene lost 3 bases, with 13 bases spanning the gap. Germline V lookup: CDR1 SGHNT, CDR2 YYREEE (reference sequence). This CDR3 has 14 residues. The chain carries TRBV5-4 and TRBJ2-5; D possibly corresponds to TRBD1 (6 bases). What was sequenced was PBMCs or T cells enriched from blood (not recorded which). This receptor was taken from a man aged 30 to 39 who had been exposed to COVID-19. Here the CDR3 DNA reads TGTGCCAGCAGCCACGACAGGTACGAAGAGACCCAGTACTTC. This gives the protein CASSHDRYEETQYF.